This T cell receptor beta chain was identified during a study of CD8+CD57+ T cells in acquired aplastic anemia. Patients chosen for sequencing had CD8+CD57+ cells that had expanded, as shown by flow cytometry. With no exception, the patients had severe acquired aplastic anemia. TCR beta VDJ and CDR3 were profiled, and genomic DNA was the template. TCRdb recomputed calls from the reads with MiXCR, one row per CDR3 protein. The table records about 41,000 distinct CDR3 sequences, 60% to 70% of them present only once. The CDR3 runs to 15 residues. Per the germline V gene, CDR1 is SGHVS and CDR2 is FQNEAQ. Trimming cost V 4 bases and J 8 bases; bases outside gene matches: 9.

The chain combines TRBV7-8 with TRBJ2-1; the match to TRBD1 covers 9 bases. The clonotype originates from a human donor with aplastic anemia. The sample consisted of sorted CD4+, CD8+, or CD8+CD57+ T cells (not recorded which) from PBMCs. The CDR3 here is CASSSPGQGRDEQFF. The CDR3 nucleotides are TGTGCCAGCAGCTCCCCGGGACAGGGTAGGGATGAGCAGTTCTTC.